The source of this T cell receptor (beta chain) is a study of blood T cells in healthy people across ages. PCR was performed a second time for 7 to 11 cycles using a sample-barcoded 5' primer and a J-beta primer mix. A single record per CDR3 protein comes from TCRdb applying MiXCR to the 5' RACE reads. The data show approximately 350,000 distinct CDR3 sequences, with 45% to 60% seen just once and around 50% held by the top ten. This CDR3 contains 13 residues. Germline loops: CDR1 SGHTA, CDR2 FQGNSA. V lost 5 bases to trimming and J lost 4 bases, with 11 bases between them. This TCR was sampled from a man in his sixties in good health. The gene calls are TRBV7-2 and TRBJ1-2; D unresolved. Sequenced material: blood. The CDR3: CASSTRLVYGYTF. For the CDR3, the DNA is TGTGCCAGCAGCACCCGACTGGTCTATGGCTACACCTTC.